The rows below give T cell receptor beta chains drawn from one sample of a study of shared clonotypes between healthy human individuals. Assay used: immunoSEQ multiplex PCR; TCRdb lists only in-frame clones, some missing. Altogether over a million clones are present, around 97% being singletons, with the ten largest covering approximately 1%. The sequencing input was naive CD4+ T cells sorted from blood. The receptors here all came from a man under 40 in good health. Both conserved end residues are part of each CDR3. D genes are given only for firm matches. Some rows have no size entry. The others give once, few or many, or a class for an expanded clone.

J: TRBJ1-4; D: NA; V: TRBV19; size: NA; CDR3: CASSITGANEKLFF; DNA: TGTGCCAGTAGTATAACCGGGGCTAATGAAAAACTGTTTTTT
J: TRBJ1-5; D: NA; V: TRBV11-2; size: NA; CDR3: CASSQERQQPQHF; DNA: TGTGCCAGCTCTCAGGAAAGGCAACAGCCCCAGCATTTT
J: TRBJ2-3; D: NA; V: TRBV2; size: NA; CDR3: CASIPEKLTTQYF; DNA: TGTGCCAGCATCCCCGAGAAGTTGACCACGCAGTATTTT
J: TRBJ1-2; D: NA; V: TRBV2; size: NA; CDR3: CASSEALPPTYTF; DNA: TGTGCCAGCAGTGAAGCGCTTCCCCCCACCTACACCTTC
J: TRBJ1-1; D: TRBD1; V: TRBV2; size: NA; CDR3: CASSRDSPRTEAFF; DNA: TGTGCCAGCAGTAGGGACAGCCCGAGAACTGAAGCTTTCTTT
J: TRBJ2-7; D: NA; V: TRBV2; size: once; CDR3: CASSGDTYEQYF; DNA: TGTGCCAGCAGTGGGGACACCTACGAGCAGTACTTC
J: TRBJ2-1; D: NA; V: TRBV21-1; size: NA; CDR3: CASSKNNPQEGGWLLPEQFF; DNA: TGTGCCAGCAGCAAAAATAATCCCCAGGAAGGGGGATGGCTTCTGCCTGAGCAGTTCTTC
J: TRBJ1-5; D: TRBD1; V: TRBV28; size: NA; CDR3: CASNPRQGVNSQPQHF; DNA: TGTGCCAGCAACCCTAGACAGGGGGTGAATTCTCAGCCCCAGCATTTT
J: TRBJ1-4; D: NA; V: TRBV5-1; size: NA; CDR3: CASSLVGTRNEKLFF; DNA: TGCGCCAGCAGCTTGGTCGGCACCCGTAATGAAAAACTGTTTTTT
J: TRBJ2-2; D: TRBD1; V: TRBV2; size: NA; CDR3: CATRDRGTGELFF; DNA: TGTGCCACCCGGGACAGGGGAACCGGGGAGCTGTTTTTT
J: TRBJ2-7; D: NA; V: TRBV10-3; size: NA; CDR3: CAISDPTKSYEQYF; DNA: TGTGCCATCAGTGACCCAACCAAGAGCTACGAGCAGTACTTC
J: TRBJ2-2; D: NA; V: TRBV9; size: NA; CDR3: CASSVGRFANTGELFF; DNA: TGTGCCAGCAGCGTAGGAAGATTTGCGAACACCGGGGAGCTGTTTTTT